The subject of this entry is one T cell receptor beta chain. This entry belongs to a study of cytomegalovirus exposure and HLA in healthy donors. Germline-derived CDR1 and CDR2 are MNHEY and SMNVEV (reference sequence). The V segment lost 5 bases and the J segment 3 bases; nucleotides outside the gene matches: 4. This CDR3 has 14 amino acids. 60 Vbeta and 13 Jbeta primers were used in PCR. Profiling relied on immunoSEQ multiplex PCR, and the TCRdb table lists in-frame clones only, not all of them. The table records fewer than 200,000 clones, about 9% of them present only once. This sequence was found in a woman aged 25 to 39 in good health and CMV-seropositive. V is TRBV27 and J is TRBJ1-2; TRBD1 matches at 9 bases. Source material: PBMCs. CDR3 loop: CASSPRTGDYGYTF. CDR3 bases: TGTGCCAGCAGTCCCAGGACAGGGGACTATGGCTACACCTTC.